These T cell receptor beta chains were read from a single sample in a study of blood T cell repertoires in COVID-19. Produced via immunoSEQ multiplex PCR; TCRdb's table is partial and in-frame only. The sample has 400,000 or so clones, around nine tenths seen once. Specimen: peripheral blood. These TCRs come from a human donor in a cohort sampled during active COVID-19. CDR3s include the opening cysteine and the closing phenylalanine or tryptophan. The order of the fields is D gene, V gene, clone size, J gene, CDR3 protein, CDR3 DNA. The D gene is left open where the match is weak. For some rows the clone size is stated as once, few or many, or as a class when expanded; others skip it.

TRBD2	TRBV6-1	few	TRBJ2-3	CASSEMEAGGPTDTQYF	TGTGCCAGCAGTGAAATGGAGGCGGGAGGGCCAACAGATACGCAGTATTTT
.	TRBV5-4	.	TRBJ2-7	CASSLPSGREQYF	TGTGCCAGCAGCTTGCCATCGGGGAGAGAGCAGTACTTC
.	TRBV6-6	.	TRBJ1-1	CASSYAGRGTEAFF	TGTGCCAGCAGTTACGCGGGGAGAGGCACTGAAGCTTTCTTT
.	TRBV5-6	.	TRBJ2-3	CASRLTGVGSDTQYF	TGTGCCAGCAGACTGACGGGGGTGGGTTCAGATACGCAGTATTTT
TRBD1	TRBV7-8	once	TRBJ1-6	CASSLIGAGGFYNSPLHF	TGTGCCAGCAGCTTAATAGGGGCAGGGGGCTTCTATAATTCACCCCTCCACTTT
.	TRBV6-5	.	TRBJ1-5	CASSYGSGQPQHF	TGTGCCAGCAGTTACGGATCGGGGCAGCCCCAGCATTTT
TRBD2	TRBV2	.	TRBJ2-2	CASRGTSGGRGTGELFF	TGTGCCAGCAGGGGGACTAGTGGAGGAAGAGGAACCGGGGAGCTGTTTTTT
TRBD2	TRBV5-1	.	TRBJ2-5	CASSSGASGSVWLETQYF	TGCGCCAGCAGCTCGGGGGCTAGCGGGAGCGTTTGGCTGGAGACCCAGTACTTC
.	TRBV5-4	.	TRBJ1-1	CASSLDPGLRAFF	TGTGCCAGCAGCTTGGATCCGGGACTTAGAGCTTTCTTT
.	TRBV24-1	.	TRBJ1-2	CATSDDRGYGYTF	TGTGCCACCAGTGATGACCGGGGATATGGCTACACCTTC
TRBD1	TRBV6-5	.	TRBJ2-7	CASSYYYDRGSDEQYF	TGTGCCAGCAGTTACTATTATGACAGGGGATCGGACGAGCAGTACTTC
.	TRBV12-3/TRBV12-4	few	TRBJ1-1	CASSRGQNTEAFF	TGTGCCAGCAGTCGCGGACAGAACACTGAAGCTTTCTTT
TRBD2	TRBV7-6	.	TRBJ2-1	CASSLIGGGNLAGTSRNEQFF	TGTGCCAGCAGCCTTATCGGAGGTGGGAACCTAGCGGGAACCTCGCGGAATGAGCAGTTCTTC
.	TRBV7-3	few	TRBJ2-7	CASSRGTVEQYF	TGTGCCAGCAGCCGGGGGACTGTCGAGCAGTACTTC
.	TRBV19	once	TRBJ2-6	CASSVTGGAISGANVLTF	TGTGCCAGTAGTGTCACAGGGGGGGCCATCTCTGGGGCCAACGTCCTGACTTTC
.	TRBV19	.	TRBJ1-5	CASSIEAGLKPQHF	TGTGCCAGTAGTATAGAGGCGGGATTGAAGCCCCAGCATTTT
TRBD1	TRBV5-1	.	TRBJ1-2	CASSLDGQDFNYGYTF	TGCGCCAGCAGCTTGGACGGACAGGATTTTAACTATGGCTACACCTTC
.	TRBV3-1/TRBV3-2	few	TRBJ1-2	CASSQGVVYGYTF	TGTGCCAGCAGCCAAGGAGTGGTGTATGGCTACACCTTC
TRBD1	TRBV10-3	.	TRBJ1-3	CAIRPGQGASGNTIYF	TGTGCCATCAGACCCGGACAGGGAGCCTCTGGAAACACCATATATTTT
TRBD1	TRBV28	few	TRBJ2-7	CASSGTGYSYEQYF	TGTGCCAGCAGTGGGACAGGTTACTCCTACGAGCAGTACTTC